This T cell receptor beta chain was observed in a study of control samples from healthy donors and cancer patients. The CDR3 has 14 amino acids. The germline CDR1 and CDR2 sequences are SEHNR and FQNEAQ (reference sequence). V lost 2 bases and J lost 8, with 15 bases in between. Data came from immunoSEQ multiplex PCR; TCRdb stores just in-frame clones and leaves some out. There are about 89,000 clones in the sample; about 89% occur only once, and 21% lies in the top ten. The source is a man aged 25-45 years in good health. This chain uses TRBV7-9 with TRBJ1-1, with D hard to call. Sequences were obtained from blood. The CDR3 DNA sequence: TGTGCCAGCAGCTTATCGGTTGAAAAATCGGAAGCTTTCTTT. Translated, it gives CASSLSVEKSEAFF.